A selection of T cell receptor beta chains follows, all from one sample in a study of T cells after yellow fever vaccination. TCRdb ran MiXCR on the 5' RACE reads and lists one entry per CDR3 protein. The sample consists of roughly 6,100 distinct CDR3 sequences, 5.5% to 8% of them appearing once. The material sequenced was PBMCs, either bulk or a sorted T-cell subset (CD4+, CD8+, memory, or dextramer-sorted; not recorded which), taken roughly 14 days after the first yellow fever vaccination. The source is a man younger than 30 who received the YFV17D yellow fever vaccine. Each CDR3 is given with its conserved first and last residue. A D gene is named only where the DNA matches it firmly. The size entry gives how often the clone was seen (once, few, many) or a class if it is expanded.

cdr3_aa cdr3_nt j_call clone_size v_call d_call
CASRGGTDTQYF TGTGCCAGCAGGGGGGGGACAGATACGCAGTATTTT TRBJ2-3 many TRBV12-3/TRBV12-4 TRBD2
CASSQKGAAQGQFF TGCGCCAGCAGCCAAAAGGGGGCGGCCCAGGGGCAGTTCTTC TRBJ2-1 many TRBV4-3 TRBD1
CASSFRTGGTDTQYF TGTGCCAGCAGTTTCAGAACAGGGGGGACAGATACGCAGTATTTT TRBJ2-3 many TRBV27 TRBD1
CASTIRDRASNEQFF TGCGCCAGTACCATCCGGGACAGGGCGTCCAATGAGCAGTTCTTC TRBJ2-1 many TRBV5-1 TRBD1